This TCR beta chain was obtained from a study of glioma-infiltrating T cells. About this clonotype: Its antigen remains unidentified.

TCR alpha and beta CDR3 regions were amplified from RNA using iRepertoire nested multiplex PCR. Tissue mRNA or PBMC total RNA, roughly 90-450 ng, went into one-step reverse transcription and amplification. TCRdb passed the multiplex PCR reads through MiXCR, listing each CDR3 protein once. The data hold about 140,000 distinct CDR3 sequences, with about two fifths observed a single time. Trimming removed 4 bases at V and 2 bases at J, with 13 bases between. The germline V gene has CDR1 MNHEY and CDR2 SVGEGT. The CDR3 totals 15 residues. Findings and caveats of the study: Very few CDR3 sequences were shared between tissue and blood. Tissue-blood divergence was below expectation in non-neoplastic patients, above in gliomas.

The gene calls are TRBV6-2 or TRBV6-3 and TRBJ2-3; D is perhaps TRBD1 (5 bases). The clonotype originates from a human donor with low-grade glioma or glioblastoma, undergoing nonglioma brain surgery, or in good health (not recorded which). Input material: glioma tissue, nonneoplastic brain tissue, or PBMCs (not recorded which). In DNA form, the CDR3 reads TGTGCCAGCAGTTTCAGCAGGGCCTACACAGATACGCAGTATTTT. Its protein product is CASSFSRAYTDTQYF.